The 2 T cell receptor beta chains reported below all come from one sample, sequenced in a study of regulatory T cells in long-lasting Graves disease. Library construction for TCR beta used iRepertoire HTBI primers and Arm-PCR of CDR3 regions. TCRdb re-analysed the multiplex PCR reads in MiXCR, keeping a single row per CDR3 protein. The repertoire holds about 620,000 distinct CDR3 sequences, with less than 20% as singletons. Described time point: newly diagnosed GD, antithyroid drugs for less than 3 months. PBMC RNA served as the TCR library source. Another study also made use of these data, one on T cells in Graves' hyperthyroidism and ophthalmopathy.

The source was peripheral blood mononuclear cells (PBMCs), collected at new diagnosis, from a patient treated with antithyroid drugs. These receptors were obtained from a woman aged 30 to 39 with Graves disease.

In its sample, this clonotype was seen a few times. The V and J genes are TRBV9 and TRBJ1-4; D possibly corresponds to TRBD1 (6 bases). The CDR3 is 15 amino acids. Looked up from germline, CDR1 is SGDLS and CDR2 is YYNGEE. V dropped 0 bases and J dropped 6 bases, with 12 bases sitting between them. CDR3: CASSVDDRIHEKLFF. DNA for the CDR3: TGTGCCAGCAGCGTAGACGACAGGATCCATGAAAAACTGTTTTTT.

This clonotype was recorded at least ten times. This chain connects TRBV7-9 to TRBJ1-2; the D is unclear. The germline CDR1 and CDR2 sequences are SEHNR and FQNEAQ (reference sequence). CDR3 length: 8 residues. V was trimmed by 8 bases and J by 11 bases, leaving 6 bases between them. CDR3 sequence reads: CASGSYTF. CDR3 in DNA: TGTGCCAGCGGCTCGTACACCTTC.